This T cell receptor beta chain was sequenced in a study of T cell responses to AZD1222 COVID-19 vaccine. Points from the study as a whole: With two AZD1222 doses given, Spike-specific TCR breadth and depth both rose. Most donors were white British, females outnumbered males, and clonal diversity was possibly underestimated. Nearly half of the spike-specific TCRs reportedly recognize variant regions that carry no mutations.

About this clone itself: The antigen remains unidentified.

Profiled with immunoSEQ multiplex PCR; TCRdb holds only in-frame clones, not every one. The table lists over 150,000 clones, about nine tenths of them singletons. Germline V gene lookup returns CDR1 SGHTA and CDR2 FQGNSA. This CDR3 contains 14 residues. The germline V and J ends were trimmed by 5 bases and 4 bases, with 14 bases remaining between them. The source of this sequence is an adult in good health. Sample: peripheral blood, taken on day 0 of AZD1222 vaccination. The chain links TRBV7-2 to TRBJ1-2; no clear D. The CDR3 coding sequence is TGTGCCAGCAGCCTCAACACAAAATTCTATGGCTACACCTTC. Its protein is CASSLNTKFYGYTF.